This section outlines one T cell receptor beta chain sequence together with its context. The antigen remains undetermined. From germline, CDR1 is MNHNY and CDR2 SVGAGI (reference sequence). V was clipped by 2 bases and J by 0 bases, with 5 bases between them. CDR3 length equals 14 residues. The sample is drawn from a study of PD-1 blockade in classical Hodgkin lymphoma. The protocol was immunoSEQ multiplex PCR, while the TCRdb copy is restricted to in-frame clones and leaves out a portion. This table holds some 38,000 clones, over 65% found once. Exposure to brentuximab vedotin varied, and each patient had relapsed following autologous stem cell transplantation. Reported best responses ranged across complete response, partial response or progressive disease. Notes on the study in general: By cycle point C4D1, TCR diversity had risen significantly in CD4+ cells (but not CD8+ cells).

The sequenced sample was peripheral blood mononuclear cells (PBMCs), obtained before the second cycle of nivolumab. This chain joins TRBV6-6 and TRBJ1-3; no clear D. This TCR was recovered from a human donor with classical Hodgkin lymphoma. CDR3: CASSYGSSGNTIYF. The CDR3 DNA reads as TGTGCCAGCAGTTACGGGAGCTCTGGAAACACCATATATTTT.